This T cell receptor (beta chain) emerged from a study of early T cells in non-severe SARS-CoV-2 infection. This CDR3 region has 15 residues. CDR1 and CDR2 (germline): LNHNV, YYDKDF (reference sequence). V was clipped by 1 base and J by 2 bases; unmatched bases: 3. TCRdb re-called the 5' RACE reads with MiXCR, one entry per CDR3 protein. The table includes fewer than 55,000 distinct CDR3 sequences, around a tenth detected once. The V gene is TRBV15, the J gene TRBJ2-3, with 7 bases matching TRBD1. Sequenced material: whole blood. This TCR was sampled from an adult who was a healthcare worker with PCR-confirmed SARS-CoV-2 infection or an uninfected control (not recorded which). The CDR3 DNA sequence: TGTGCCACCAGCAGAGCGGGACAGACCACAGATACGCAGTATTTT. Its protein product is CATSRAGQTTDTQYF.